This T cell receptor (beta chain) was identified during a study of a mutant IDH1 vaccine in newly diagnosed glioma (dated by TCRdb to the early 2020s). For context, the study as a whole: Vaccination was initiated 4-6 weeks after radiotherapy alone, or concurrently with temozolomide cycles in the chemotherapy-containing groups. Of the roughly 34 treated patients, approximately 62% were male and approximately 38% were female, and the mean age was 40.4 years. Prior to enrollment, standard therapy consisting of radiotherapy alone, temozolomide alone, or radiochemotherapy with temozolomide had been administered to patients, with the combination being received by most patients. The week-35 safety follow-up was designated visit V12, and the week-47 end of study was designated visit V13. Peripheral blood was drawn at six visits: V03 (baseline), V05, V07, V10, V12 and V13. For exploratory analyses, longitudinal TCRB deep sequencing was carried out in 25 treated patients wherever samples were available.

General study outcomes and caveats: Vaccine-induced immune responses across multiple MHC alleles were detected in over 85% of patients. It was noted by the authors that analyses of patient blood samples could not be reproduced owing to sample limitations. Changes in the top peripheral T cell clonotypes picked up by TCRB sequencing did not appear to be linked to pseudoprogression. Availability determined which PBMC samples were chosen for TCRB deep sequencing.

With regard to this clone: No cognate antigen has been identified for it. No much larger clone is present one base from it, and per-base qualities are unavailable.

The time point label, read with the paper, signifies: week 47, end of study. A 20-mer mutant IDH1 peptide at 300 micrograms in Montanide made up each vaccine dose, which was injected subcutaneously together with topical imiquimod. Across visits V03 through V10, patients got a total of eight vaccinations, given in weeks 1, 3, 5, 7, 11, 15, 19 and 23. The donors had newly diagnosed IDH1-mutant astrocytomas of WHO grade 3 or 4 that showed loss of nuclear ATRX. The samples were drawn from NOA16, a multicentre, single-arm, open-label phase I trial in Germany that tested a mutant IDH1 peptide vaccine in humans for the first time. Genomic DNA for TCRB sequencing was extracted from EDTA blood using the DNeasy Blood and Tissue Kit. The method was the immunoSEQ multiplex PCR assay. Rearranged TCR beta chain sequences were amplified with the hsTCRB Kit following the manufacturer's protocol. Sequencing of TCRB libraries was carried out on an Illumina MiSeq. In the source study's methods: The proprietary platform of the kit vendor was used for demultiplexing, trimming and gene mapping. TCRdb took over this immuneACCESS table, retaining in-frame rearrangements with V and J assigned. Such tables are incomplete; in checked studies, under half of the missing clones stem from an unresolved V gene, and the remainder is unexplained. V and J calls and clone size are as listed in that table; D and trimming were resolved from the DNA. The sample includes 75,000 to 95,000 clones, with roughly 86% observed a single time. The leading ten clones occupy 0.7% to 0.95% of the sample.

Trimming takes 2 bases from V and 2 bases from J, and the germline ends sit 9 bases apart. Sequences MNHEY (CDR1) and SVGAGI (CDR2) are obtained from the germline V gene. The cysteine opens and the phenylalanine closes a CDR3 of 14 amino acids. This entry keeps only the CDR3 DNA: 42 bases, framed from base 1. This sequence uses TRBV6-5 and TRBJ1-1, with a tentative D gene TRBD1 over 6 matching bases. The sequence derives from a woman aged 50 to 60 with glioma. The material was PBMCs, obtained from a glioma patient whose treatment included an IDH1 peptide vaccine. The CDR3 reads as follows: CASSYQGINTEAFF. The sequenced DNA is TGTGCCAGCAGTTACCAGGGGATTAACACTGAAGCTTTCTTT.